One and the same sample provided the 10 T cell receptor beta chains below, sequenced in a study of vaccination effects on CD4 cells after COVID-19. Sequencing in the ViraFEST assay came after antigen-specific CD4+ T cells had been expanded with viral peptide pools, which were used to stimulate PBMC. Culturing for 9 to 10 days preceded CD4+ T cell isolation. Antigens for these TCRs are unknown. Measured with immunoSEQ multiplex PCR; TCRdb has only the in-frame clones, and not every one. Of around 83,000 clones detected, about 74% appear once; the ten largest clones hold approximately 1.9%. Source: CD4+ T cells from PBMCs cultured with HCoV-229E spike peptides, taken before COVID-19 vaccination. Source of these receptors: a human donor who received a COVID-19 vaccine.

The CDR3 DNA sequence: TGTGCCAGCAGTTATATTAGTGGTGCAGGCGATTCACCCCTCCACTTT. Residues: CASSYISGAGDSPLHF. This sequence joins TRBV6-5 and TRBJ1-6; D remains unclear. V was cut by 3 bases and J by 8 bases, with 17 bases left in between. CDR3 length equals 16 residues. CDR1 is MNHEY and CDR2 is SVGAGI in the germline V gene.

The rearrangement joins TRBV18 to TRBJ1-1, with TRBD1 identical over 9 bases. The CDR3 runs to 14 residues. The germline V gene encodes CDR1 KGHSH and CDR2 LQKENI. V was pared by 3 bases and J by 5 bases, with 4 bases of the junction left unmatched. The CDR3 sequence: CASSPGQGGTEAFF. The CDR3 DNA is TGTGCCAGCTCACCGGGACAGGGAGGGACTGAAGCTTTCTTT. Variable domain in full (rest from reference TRBV18 and TRBJ1-1): NAGVMQNPRHLVRRRGQEARLRCSPMKGHSHVYWYRQLPEEGLKFMVYLQKENIIDESGMPKERFSAEFPKEGPSILRIQQVVRGDSAAYFCASSPGQGGTEAFFGQGTRLTVV.

The rearrangement links TRBV7-8 to TRBJ2-1; D unresolved. V was trimmed by 5 bases and J by 10 bases, leaving 15 bases between them. The CDR3 extends over 13 amino acids. CDR1 SGHVS and CDR2 FQNEAQ come from the germline V gene. The CDR3 nucleotides are TGTGCCAGCAGCAGAATAACCCAGGAGGAGCAGTTCTTC. This sequence encodes CASSRITQEEQFF.

V is TRBV2 and J is TRBJ1-5; D perhaps matches TRBD1 (5 bases). The CDR3 sequence is 14 residues long. The V end was cut by 6 bases, the J end by 4 bases, with 13 bases between. CDR1 SNHLY and CDR2 FYNNEI come from the germline V gene. CDR3 loop: CASSDTDRNQPQHF. DNA for the CDR3: TGTGCCAGCAGCGATACTGACAGAAATCAGCCCCAGCATTTT.

The V call is TRBV15, the J call TRBJ2-7; possibly TRBD1 for D (5 bases). The germline V gene encodes CDR1 LNHNV and CDR2 YYDKDF (reference sequence). V lost 1 base to trimming and J lost 1 base, with 11 bases between them. The CDR3 has 15 amino acids. CDR3: CATSRAVTVSYEQYV. The CDR3 DNA follows: TGTGCCACCAGCAGAGCCGTGACAGTGTCCTACGAGCAGTACGTC.

This clone was counted a few times. The V and J genes are TRBV14 and TRBJ2-1, with D possibly TRBD1 on 6 matching bases. The CDR3 extends over 13 amino acids. Germline assignment: CDR1 SGHDN and CDR2 FVKESK. V was cut by 1 base and J by 8 bases, with 9 bases left in between. The CDR3 DNA sequence: TGTGCCAGCAGCCAAGGTTGGGGGCATGAGCAGTTCTTC. Its protein is CASSQGWGHEQFF.

V gene TRBV5-1 combines with J gene TRBJ2-4; 8 positions match TRBD2. The J segment lost 6 bases and the V segment lost 4 bases, leaving 6 bases of the junction unmatched. The germline V gene has CDR1 SGHRS and CDR2 YFSETQ. CDR3 length: 14 residues. CDR3 sequence: CASSQGRGGNIQYF. The CDR3 DNA follows: TGCGCCAGCAGCCAGGGACGGGGGGGAAACATTCAGTACTTC. Filled out from reference TRBV5-1 and TRBJ2-4, the complete variable domain reads KAGVTQTPRYLIKTRGQQVTLSCSPISGHRSVSWYQQTPGQGLQFLFEYFSETQRNKGNFPGRFSGRQFSNSRSEMNVSTLELGDSALYLCASSQGRGGNIQYFGAGTRLSVL.

This rearrangement joins TRBV6-2 or TRBV6-3 to TRBJ2-7; tentative D call: TRBD2 (7 bases). The V gene lost 6 bases and the J gene lost 3 bases, with 18 bases spanning the gap. Per germline, CDR1 MNHEY and CDR2 SVGEGT. CDR3 length equals 15 residues. The CDR3 coding sequence is TGTGCCAGCAGCCGAGGCCGGGGGGCCGTCTACGAGCAGTACGTC. Protein: CASSRGRGAVYEQYV.

Only a few counts were recorded for this clone. This chain joins TRBV27 and TRBJ2-4, with 8 positions matching TRBD1. With V trimmed by 5 bases and J by 1 base, 7 bases remained unmatched. Germline assignment: CDR1 MNHEY and CDR2 SMNVEV (reference sequence). The CDR3 length is 16 residues. The CDR3 coding sequence is TGTGCCAGCAGTCCAGGGGGCTATGGGGCCAAAAACATTCAGTACTTC. Protein sequence: CASSPGGYGAKNIQYF.

The chain is built from TRBV19 and TRBJ2-2; D possibly corresponds to TRBD2 (6 bases). CDR1 and CDR2 (germline): LNHDA, SQIVND (reference sequence). The CDR3 is 15 residues long. Trimming took 8 bases from V and 5 from J, leaving 18 bases between them. The CDR3 DNA reads as TGTGCCAGTTACGGATTCGAGGGAGGTACCGGGGAGCTGTTTTTT. Its protein product is CASYGFEGGTGELFF.